This is a list of T cell receptor beta chains from one sample in a study of cytomegalovirus exposure and HLA in healthy donors. Assay: immunoSEQ multiplex PCR; the TCRdb copy retains only in-frame clones and omits some. This sample's clone table lists just over 60,000 clones. The material sequenced was PBMCs. These TCRs come from a man aged 25 to 40 in good health and CMV-seropositive. Both conserved end residues are part of each CDR3. The order of the fields is V gene, D gene, J gene, CDR3 protein, CDR3 DNA. D genes are given only for firm matches.

TRBV5-1	-	TRBJ2-3	CASSLTGDTQYF	TGCGCCAGCAGCTTGACTGGAGATACGCAGTATTTT
TRBV29-1	TRBD1	TRBJ2-1	CSVVNPGQGLTSSYNEQFF	TGCAGCGTTGTCAATCCGGGACAGGGACTCACGAGCTCCTACAATGAGCAGTTCTTC
TRBV11-3	-	TRBJ2-3	CASSQTDTQYF	TGTGCCAGCAGTCAAACAGATACGCAGTATTTT
TRBV27	-	TRBJ1-4	CASSLRVGEKLFF	TGTGCCAGCAGTTTACGGGTCGGGGAAAAACTGTTTTTT
TRBV5-1	-	TRBJ2-6	CASSLGLPSGANVLTF	TGCGCCAGCAGCTTGGGACTGCCCTCTGGGGCCAACGTCCTGACTTTC
TRBV9	-	TRBJ1-1	CASSPRQALNTEAFF	TGTGCCAGCAGCCCCCGACAGGCTTTGAACACTGAAGCTTTCTTT
TRBV30	-	TRBJ1-4	CAWSALDTTGEKLFF	TGTGCCTGGAGTGCTCTGGATACAACAGGGGAAAAACTGTTTTTT
TRBV19	-	TRBJ1-3	CASSIGTEGNTIYF	TGTGCCAGTAGTATCGGGACTGAAGGAAACACCATATATTTT
TRBV19	TRBD1	TRBJ1-1	CASSRTGDTEAFF	TGTGCCAGTAGTCGGACAGGGGACACTGAAGCTTTCTTT
TRBV7-9	TRBD2	TRBJ2-7	CASSPGLAAVYEQYF	TGTGCCAGCAGCCCGGGACTAGCGGCAGTCTACGAGCAGTACTTC
TRBV4-2	TRBD2	TRBJ2-7	CASSQGTSEAYEQYF	TGTGCCAGCAGCCAAGGGACTAGCGAGGCCTACGAGCAGTACTTC
TRBV13	TRBD2	TRBJ2-7	CASSLVTGGRIAYEQYF	TGTGCCAGCAGCTTAGTTACGGGAGGAAGGATCGCCTACGAGCAGTACTTC
TRBV2	TRBD2	TRBJ2-5	CASGKRSGGQEETQYF	TGTGCCAGCGGAAAACGGAGCGGGGGCCAGGAGGAGACCCAGTACTTC
TRBV5-4	TRBD1	TRBJ2-1	CASSVEGDRAHNEQFF	TGTGCCAGCAGCGTGGAGGGGGACAGGGCCCACAATGAGCAGTTCTTC
TRBV11-2	-	TRBJ2-7	CASTPQGWDYEQYF	TGTGCCAGCACCCCCCAGGGGTGGGACTACGAGCAGTACTTC
TRBV7-2	-	TRBJ2-1	CASSLASYNEQFF	TGTGCCAGCAGCTTAGCTAGCTACAATGAGCAGTTCTTC
TRBV5-1	-	TRBJ2-1	CASSLLSGAGDNEQFF	TGCGCCAGCAGCTTGTTATCAGGGGCTGGCGACAATGAGCAGTTCTTC
TRBV6-1	TRBD1	TRBJ1-1	CASAGQWNTEAFF	TGTGCCAGCGCGGGACAGTGGAACACTGAAGCTTTCTTT
TRBV7-8	-	TRBJ2-7	CASSRSGSEASEQYF	TGTGCCAGCAGCCGCTCCGGGTCCGAGGCTAGCGAGCAGTACTTC
TRBV30	-	TRBJ1-5	CAWSLSNSNQPQHF	TGTGCCTGGAGTCTGTCTAACAGCAATCAGCCCCAGCATTTT
TRBV6-5	TRBD1	TRBJ1-2	CASSSTGTGAEGYTF	TGTGCCAGCAGTTCAACCGGGACAGGGGCGGAGGGCTACACCTTC
TRBV5-1	TRBD1	TRBJ1-4	CASSLEQGGEKLFF	TGCGCCAGCAGCTTGGAACAGGGGGGGGAAAAACTGTTTTTT